This T cell receptor (beta chain) appears in the sequencing data of a study of cytomegalovirus exposure and HLA in healthy donors. Per germline, CDR1 MNHNS and CDR2 SASEGT. The CDR3 spans 17 residues. With V trimmed by 3 bases and J by 6 bases, 8 bases remained unmatched. This PCR relied on a set of 60 Vbeta primers and 13 Jbeta primers. Repertoires were generated with immunoSEQ multiplex PCR, while TCRdb's copy carries only in-frame clones and drops some. This table has approximately 150,000 clones, around four fifths appearing once. The V call is TRBV6-1, the J call TRBJ2-1, with 13 bases lining up with TRBD2. The clonotype originates from a man in his thirties or forties in good health and CMV-seronegative. The source material was PBMCs. CDR3 bases: TGTGCCAGCAGTGAGCAGACTAGCGGGAGGTCTCGCAATGAGCAGTTCTTC. It specifies CASSEQTSGRSRNEQFF.